The rows below give T cell receptor beta chains drawn from one sample of a study of T cells in Graves' hyperthyroidism and ophthalmopathy. TCRdb re-analysed the multiplex PCR reads in MiXCR, keeping a single row per CDR3 protein. The sample holds 490,000 or so distinct CDR3 sequences, 16% seen once. Source material: blood. Every receptor here comes from a woman aged 25 to 39 with Graves' ophthalmopathy. Both conserved end residues are part of each CDR3. Each record gives: J gene, clone size, V gene, CDR3 length, D gene, CDR3 DNA, CDR3 protein. A D gene is named only where the DNA matches it firmly. The size entry is marked missing in some rows and otherwise reads once, few, many or a size class.

>TRBJ2-5|many|TRBV2|16|-
TGTGCCAGCAGTGCGGGCAGGGGAGGAGGGCAAGAGACCCAGTACTTC
CASSAGRGGGQETQYF
>TRBJ1-5|few|TRBV20-1|14|-
TGCAGTGCTTTCACAGGGACCTCAGGTCAGCCCCAGCATTTT
CSAFTGTSGQPQHF
>TRBJ2-7|many|TRBV28|15|TRBD1
TGTGCCAGCAGTTCGGGACAGGGCCTACGGGTCGAGCAGTACTTC
CASSSGQGLRVEQYF
>TRBJ2-5|-|TRBV5-1|13|-
TGCGCCAGCAGCTTGGGACTTTGGGAGACCCAGTACTTC
CASSLGLWETQYF
>TRBJ1-4|-|TRBV28|14|-
TGTGCCAGCAGTTTGGGGGGGGAATATGAAAAACTGTTTTTT
CASSLGGEYEKLFF
>TRBJ1-1|-|TRBV2|13|-
TGTGCCAGCAGTGTATTAGAGAACACTGAAGCTTTCTTT
CASSVLENTEAFF
>TRBJ2-2|-|TRBV2|15|TRBD2
TGTGCCAGCACCGGGACTAGCGGAAACACCGGGGAGCTGTTTTTT
CASTGTSGNTGELFF
>TRBJ1-1|few|TRBV7-9|14|-
TGTGCCAGCAGCAGCAGGGATCCCGACACTGAAGCTTTCTTT
CASSSRDPDTEAFF
>TRBJ2-3|many|TRBV12-3/TRBV12-4|15|TRBD2
TGTGCCAGCATCCTGGGGGGGTCTAGCTTGGATACGCAGTATTTT
CASILGGSSLDTQYF
>TRBJ2-7|few|TRBV29-1|14|-
TGCAGCGTTGAAGAGCAGCTTATGGGCGACGAGCAGTACTTC
CSVEEQLMGDEQYF
>TRBJ2-5|-|TRBV14|15|-
TGTGCCAGCAGCGACCGGGCCCCACTGGGAAAGACCCAGTACTTC
CASSDRAPLGKTQYF
>TRBJ2-1|many|TRBV11-2|15|TRBD1
TGTGCCAGTTTGGGTCCGGGACAGGCGTACAATGAGCAGTTCTTC
CASLGPGQAYNEQFF
>TRBJ2-2|many|TRBV7-3|16|-
TGTGCCAGCAGCCTCGACAGAGTTAGAGACACCGGGGAGCTGTTTTTT
CASSLDRVRDTGELFF
>TRBJ2-7|many|TRBV6-2/TRBV6-3|13|TRBD2
TGTGCCAGCAAGCCGGGAGGGACCTACGAGCAGTACTTC
CASKPGGTYEQYF
>TRBJ2-7|few|TRBV20-1|16|TRBD2
TGCAGTGCTAGCCCCCAAAGTAGCGGGAGCGGCCACGAGCAGTACTTC
CSASPQSSGSGHEQYF
>TRBJ1-6|many|TRBV11-2|15|TRBD1
TGTGCCAGCAGCTTAGAGACAGGGAGGAATTCACCCCTCCACTTT
CASSLETGRNSPLHF
>TRBJ2-2|-|TRBV19|13|TRBD1
TGTGCCAGTCGGACAACAGGGGTGGGGGAGCTGTTTTTT
CASRTTGVGELFF
>TRBJ2-3|-|TRBV5-1|15|TRBD2
TGCGCCAGCTCGACTAGCGGGCTCTCCACAGATACGCAGTATTTT
CASSTSGLSTDTQYF
>TRBJ1-5|-|TRBV4-3|15|-
TGCGCCAGCAGCCAAGAGAAACAGGGAAGTCAGCCCCAGCATTTT
CASSQEKQGSQPQHF
>TRBJ1-1|few|TRBV28|15|-
TGTGCCAGCAGTTTCTCAGGACAGTCAGACACTGAAGCTTTCTTT
CASSFSGQSDTEAFF
>TRBJ2-7|few|TRBV28|15|-
TGTGCCAGCAGTTCCGGATGGAGTCCCTCGGACGAGCAGTACTTC
CASSSGWSPSDEQYF
>TRBJ1-2|many|TRBV15|14|-
TGTGCCACCAGCGCTTATGGCCGGGACCAAGGCTACACCTTC
CATSAYGRDQGYTF
>TRBJ1-5|many|TRBV19|13|-
TGTGCCAGTAGTATCCGGCCAAATCAGCCCCAGCATTTT
CASSIRPNQPQHF
>TRBJ2-5|few|TRBV20-1|17|TRBD2
TGCAGTGCTAGAACCCCCTGGGGGGCGGGAGGGCGAGAGACCCAGTACTTC
CSARTPWGAGGRETQYF
>TRBJ1-1|-|TRBV29-1|12|-
TGCAGCGCCGACCAGGGAAGCACTGAAGCTTTCTTT
CSADQGSTEAFF
>TRBJ2-5|many|TRBV30|12|-
TGTGCCTGGACATCAGGACAGACTGCTCGGTACTTC
CAWTSGQTARYF
>TRBJ2-7|few|TRBV20-1|15|TRBD2
TGCAGTCCGAACCCCATAGCGGGCTCCACCTACGAGCAGTACTTC
CSPNPIAGSTYEQYF
>TRBJ1-4|-|TRBV7-3|18|-
TGTGCCAGCAGCTTAAAGCAGGAGGTGGGCGTCAAGGATGGAAAACTGTTTTTT
CASSLKQEVGVKDGKLFF
>TRBJ1-1|-|TRBV19|14|-
TGTGCCAGTAGTATTAACCGGGGTTCCACTGAAGCTTTCTTT
CASSINRGSTEAFF
>TRBJ1-1|-|TRBV6-1|14|-
TGTGCCAGCAACCCGGCACAGGCTGTAACTGAAGCTTTCTTT
CASNPAQAVTEAFF
>TRBJ2-1|many|TRBV20-1|10|-
TGCAGTGCTAATAGCAATGAGCAGTTCTTC
CSANSNEQFF
>TRBJ2-3|few|TRBV30|10|-
TGTGCCTGGCTTGGGGGGACGCAGTATTTT
CAWLGGTQYF
>TRBJ2-1|many|TRBV30|15|-
TGTGCCTGGGAAGGACTGCGAGGGCCCTACAATGAGCAGTTCTTC
CAWEGLRGPYNEQFF
>TRBJ2-3|once|TRBV7-3|15|-
TGTGCCAGCAGCTTTTCCGGACAGCGCACAGATACGCAGTATTTT
CASSFSGQRTDTQYF